This T cell receptor (beta chain) appears in the sequencing data of a study of a mutant IDH1 vaccine in newly diagnosed glioma listed by TCRdb under 2021. Broadly, across the study: Eight vaccinations were administered to patients in weeks 1, 3, 5, 7, 11, 15, 19 and 23, corresponding to visits V03 through V10. Vaccination was initiated 4-6 weeks after radiotherapy alone, or concurrently with temozolomide cycles in the chemotherapy-containing groups. Of the roughly 33 treated patients, around 60% were male and approximately 40% were female, and a mean age of roughly 41 years was recorded. Prior to enrollment, patients had been given standard therapy consisting of radiotherapy alone, temozolomide alone, or radiochemotherapy with temozolomide, with the combination given to most patients. Peripheral blood samples were drawn at six visits, namely V03 (baseline), V05, V07, V10, V12 and V13. For exploratory analyses, about 25 treated patients had longitudinal TCRB deep sequencing done wherever samples were available. What the authors observed across the whole study: Pseudoprogression seemed to be unrelated to changes in the top peripheral T cell clonotypes found by TCRB sequencing. Availability determined which PBMC samples were chosen for TCRB deep sequencing. Vaccine-induced immune responses across multiple MHC alleles were detected in over 85% of patients. The authors noted that analyses of patient blood samples could not be reproduced because of sample limitations.

The V and J ends are trimmed by 0 bases and 2 bases, leaving 7 bases between them. The CDR3, cysteine through phenylalanine, is 14 amino acids long. Just the 42-base CDR3 DNA is kept, in frame starting at base 1. CDR1 and CDR2, per the germline V gene (reference sequence), are PRHDT and FYEKMQ. A remark on this clone: The clone's antigen remains unknown. The record has no base qualities; no much larger clone is one base away.

The sample's time point label is to be understood as: week 5, during vaccination. A 20-mer mutant IDH1 peptide at 300 micrograms in Montanide made up each vaccine dose, which was injected subcutaneously together with topical imiquimod. Newly diagnosed WHO grade 3 or 4 IDH1-mutant astrocytomas showing loss of nuclear ATRX were present in the donors. The samples were drawn from NOA16, a multicentre, single-arm, open-label phase I trial in Germany that tested a mutant IDH1 peptide vaccine in humans for the first time. Genomic DNA for TCRB sequencing was isolated from EDTA blood with the DNeasy Blood and Tissue Kit. The method behind the library was the immunoSEQ multiplex PCR assay. Rearranged TCR beta chain sequences were amplified using the hsTCRB Kit according to the manufacturer's protocol. TCRB libraries were sequenced on an Illumina MiSeq. Concerning the study's data processing: The kit vendor's proprietary platform handled demultiplexing, trimming and gene mapping. The clones in this table, taken by TCRdb from immuneACCESS, are in-frame only. Not every clone is retained; where verified, under half of the shortfall comes from an unresolved V gene, and the cause of the rest is unknown. That table furnishes V, J and clone size, whereas the DNA furnished D and trimming. Across this sample there are tens of thousands of clones, with approximately 80% seen only once. The ten largest clones add up to roughly 3.3% of the sample.

The sequence links TRBV13 to TRBJ1-1, with no reliable assignment of the D segment. The source was PBMCs, collected from a glioma patient whose treatment included an IDH1 peptide vaccine. This TCR came from a woman aged 18-29 years with glioma. Some clones in this sample may be carry-over from other donors' samples. The CDR3 reads CASSLGLGNTEAFF. The DNA reads as follows: TGTGCCAGCAGCTTAGGTCTCGGTAACACTGAAGCTTTCTTT.